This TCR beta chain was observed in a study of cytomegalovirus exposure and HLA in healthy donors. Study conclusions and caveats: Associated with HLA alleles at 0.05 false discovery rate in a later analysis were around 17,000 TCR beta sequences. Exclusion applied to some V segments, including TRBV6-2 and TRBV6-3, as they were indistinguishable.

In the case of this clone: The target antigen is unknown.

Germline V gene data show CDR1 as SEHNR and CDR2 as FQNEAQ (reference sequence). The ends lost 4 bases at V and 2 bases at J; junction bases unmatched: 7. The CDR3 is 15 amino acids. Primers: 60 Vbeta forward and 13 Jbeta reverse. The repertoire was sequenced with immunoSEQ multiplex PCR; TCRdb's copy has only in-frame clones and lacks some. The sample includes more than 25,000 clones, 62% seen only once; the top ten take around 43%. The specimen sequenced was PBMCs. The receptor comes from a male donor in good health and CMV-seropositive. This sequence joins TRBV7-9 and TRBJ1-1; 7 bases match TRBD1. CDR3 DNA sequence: TGTGCCAGCAGCTACTACAGGGGCCATAACACTGAAGCTTTCTTT. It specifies CASSYYRGHNTEAFF.